This record covers a single TCR beta chain. As yet, its antigen is unknown. Sequencing used immunoSEQ multiplex PCR; TCRdb keeps in-frame clones, though not all of them. Of about 140,000 clones listed, 60% to 80% are singletons. Trimming removed 7 bases at V and 9 bases at J, with 4 bases between. Germline V gives CDR1 MNHGY, CDR2 SAAAGT. The CDR3 length is 10 residues. The data were taken from a study of cytotoxic CD8 clonotypes in ibrutinib-treated CLL. General observations from the study: Clonotypes that were public were uncommon, and they contracted or stayed stable on treatment.

This receptor was taken from a human donor with chronic lymphocytic leukemia. This chain joins TRBV6-8 and TRBJ1-6; the D is unclear. This material consisted of PBMCs, taken after 12 months of ibrutinib treatment. The CDR3 region has the DNA TGTGCCAGCACCCCTTCACCCCTCCACTTT. It is translated as CASTPSPLHF.